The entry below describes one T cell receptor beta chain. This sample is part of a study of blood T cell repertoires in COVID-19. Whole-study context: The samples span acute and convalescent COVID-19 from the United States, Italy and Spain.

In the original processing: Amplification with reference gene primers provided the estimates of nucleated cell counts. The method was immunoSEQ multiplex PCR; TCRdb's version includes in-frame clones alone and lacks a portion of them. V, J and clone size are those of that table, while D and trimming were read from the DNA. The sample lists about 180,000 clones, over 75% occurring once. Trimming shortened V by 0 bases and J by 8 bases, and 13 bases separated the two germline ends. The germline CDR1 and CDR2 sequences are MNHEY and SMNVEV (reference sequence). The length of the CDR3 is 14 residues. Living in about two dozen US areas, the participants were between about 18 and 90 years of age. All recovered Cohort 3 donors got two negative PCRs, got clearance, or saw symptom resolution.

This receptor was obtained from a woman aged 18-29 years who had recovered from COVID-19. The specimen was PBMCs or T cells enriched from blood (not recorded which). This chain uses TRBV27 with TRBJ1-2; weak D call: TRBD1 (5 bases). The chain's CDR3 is CASSLSLGGEGYTF. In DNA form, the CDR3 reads TGTGCCAGCAGTTTATCGTTGGGGGGAGAGGGCTACACCTTC.